This entry features one T cell receptor beta chain sequence. Its antigen remains unknown. One junction end does not reproduce the germline sequence, and a read error may be involved. The data derive from a study of cytomegalovirus exposure and HLA in healthy donors. Findings and caveats of the study: Earlier findings revealed that most TCR beta V segments proved productive either about 90% or about 30% of the time. It is likely that the observed cluster of highly shared sequence variants was a sequencing artifact. A link between a missense DCLRE1C variant and TCR beta V- and J-gene trimming emerged from a later analysis.

Germline V gene sequence: CDR1 LNHDA, CDR2 SQIVND (reference sequence). The CDR3 length is 15 residues. Use of 60 Vbeta and 13 Jbeta primers characterized the PCR. Generated by immunoSEQ multiplex PCR, the TCRdb table keeps only in-frame clones and is missing some. The profile covers around 150,000 clones, with around 84% appearing a single time and 8.5% taken by the ten largest. The sequence came from a male donor in good health and CMV-seropositive. This chain connects TRBV19 to TRBJ2-4; the D gene is possibly TRBD1 (5 bases). Material for sequencing was PBMCs. This CDR3 reads CASSSDRLAKNSQYF. Written as DNA, the CDR3 is TGTGCCAGTAGTTCTGACAGATTAGCCAAAAACAGTCAGTACTTC.